These 5 T cell receptor beta chains were sequenced from one sample in a study of radiation and T cells in renal cell carcinoma. Time point indicated: baseline pretreatment blood. Treatment: 15 Gy SBRT to primary tumor, nephrectomy 4 weeks later. The table came from immunoSEQ multiplex PCR; TCRdb's copy has only in-frame clones and leaves some out. The sample contains over 120,000 clones, about 88% of which appear only once. Sequenced here: blood, sampled from a patient whose treatment included radiotherapy and nephrectomy. The receptors stem from a woman aged 50 to 65 with renal cell carcinoma.

The V and J genes are TRBV4-3 and TRBJ1-1, with D uncertain. The V end lost 6 bases, the J end lost 0 bases, and 14 bases lay between the germline ends. CDR1 is LGHNA and CDR2 is YSLEER in the germline V gene. The CDR3 has 15 amino acids. The CDR3 loop is CASRLYTTLNTEAFF. The DNA of the CDR3 is TGCGCCAGCAGGCTCTACACCACCCTGAACACTGAAGCTTTCTTT.

This rearrangement joins TRBV4-2 to TRBJ1-2; maybe TRBD1 (6 bases). Germline V gene lookup returns CDR1 LGHNA and CDR2 YNFKEQ. The CDR3 has 15 residues. The V end was cut by 0 bases, the J end by 6 bases, with 14 bases between. The CDR3 sequence: CASSQETGHSDGYTF. As DNA, the CDR3 is TGTGCCAGCAGCCAAGAAACAGGGCACTCCGATGGCTACACCTTC.

In this sample, this clone turned up once. V and J are TRBV7-9 and TRBJ1-1; TRBD1 aligns across 12 bases. The CDR3 has 14 amino acids. V was clipped by 3 bases and J by 9 bases; unmatched bases: 5. Germline V gene sequence: CDR1 SEHNR, CDR2 FQNEAQ (reference sequence). The CDR3 nucleotides read TGTGCCAGCAGCTTTTCGGGACAGGGGGCTAAAGCTTTCTTT. This translates into CASSFSGQGAKAFF.

This clone was counted only a few times. The chain joins TRBV4-2 to TRBJ2-1; D is possibly TRBD2 (5 bases). The CDR3 runs 13 residues. Between the trimmed V and J ends, which lost 1 base and 7 bases, there was a span of 8 bases. CDR1 and CDR2 (germline): LGHNA, YNFKEQ. The CDR3 sequence: CASSQGRGNEQFF. For the CDR3, the DNA is TGTGCCAGCAGCCAAGGTAGAGGGAATGAGCAGTTCTTC.

This chain links TRBV5-5 with TRBJ2-7, with D hard to call. With 1 base removed from V and 5 bases from J, the gap between germline ends came to 13 bases. The germline gives CDR1 SGHKS, CDR2 YYEKEE (reference sequence). CDR3 length: 14 residues. The CDR3: CASSLSNLGNEQYF. Written as DNA, the CDR3 is TGTGCCAGCAGCTTGAGTAACTTGGGAAACGAGCAGTACTTC.